This T cell receptor beta chain was identified in a study of blood T cell repertoires in COVID-19. The CDR3 is 12 residues long. Trimming took off 1 base at V and 5 bases at J, with 3 bases between the two ends. From germline, CDR1 is PRHDT and CDR2 FYEKMQ (reference sequence). The authors' processing: Estimated nucleated cell counts came from reference gene primer amplification. Method: immunoSEQ multiplex PCR; TCRdb's copy keeps in-frame clones and lacks some. V, J and clone size reflect that table, while D and trimming were determined from the DNA. The sample records 70,000 to 80,000 clones, 86% being singletons.

Material for sequencing was peripheral blood. The receptor was isolated from a human donor in a cohort sampled during active COVID-19. The chain joins TRBV13 to TRBJ1-5; no reliable D call. The CDR3 loop reads CASSLADQPQHF. The CDR3 DNA is TGTGCCAGCAGCTTAGCAGATCAGCCCCAGCATTTT. The full variable domain, with the rest looked up from reference TRBV13 and TRBJ1-5, is AAGVIQSPRHLIKEKRETATLKCYPIPRHDTVYWYQQGPGQDPQFLISFYEKMQSDKGSIPDRFSAQQFSDYHSELNMSSLELGDSALYFCASSLADQPQHFGDGTRLSIL.